This is a list of T cell receptor beta chains from one sample in a study of shared clonotypes between healthy human individuals. Measured with immunoSEQ multiplex PCR; TCRdb has only the in-frame clones, and not every one. The sample includes over 850,000 clones, approximately 78% of them seen just once. Sequencing input: memory CD4+ T cells from PBMCs. The receptors stem from a man between 18 and 29 years old in good health. Some clones in this sample may be carry-over from other donors' samples. The CDR3 runs from the conserved cysteine through the conserved F or W. Fields, in order: CDR3 protein, CDR3 DNA, V gene, J gene, clone size, D gene. The D gene is left open where the match is weak. Clone size is not always given. Where it is, it says once, few, many or a class for expanded clones.

CASSLSSGGWTEAFF	TGTGCCAGCAGTTTATCCAGCGGGGGATGGACTGAAGCTTTCTTT	TRBV27	TRBJ1-1	-	-
CASRSPGLKLYEQYF	TGTGCCAGCAGGTCTCCGGGACTAAAACTTTACGAGCAGTACTTC	TRBV11-2	TRBJ2-7	-	TRBD2
CASSLRGDEDEAFF	TGTGCCAGCAGTCTGCGAGGGGACGAGGATGAAGCTTTCTTT	TRBV6-1	TRBJ1-1	-	-
CATGPGSSTDTQYF	TGTGCCACCGGGCCGGGGTCCAGCACAGATACGCAGTATTTT	TRBV15	TRBJ2-3	-	-
CASSLYEIYEQYF	TGTGCCAGCAGCTTATATGAGATCTACGAGCAGTACTTC	TRBV7-2	TRBJ2-7	-	-
CASSLVTGGPDTQYF	TGCGCCAGCAGCTTGGTGACAGGGGGCCCCGATACGCAGTATTTT	TRBV5-1	TRBJ2-3	-	TRBD1
CASSSAPTGEQPQHF	TGTGCCAGCAGCTCAGCACCGACAGGGGAACAGCCCCAGCATTTT	TRBV5-4	TRBJ1-5	-	TRBD1
CASSLAGRPGNTIYF	TGTGCCAGCAGTTTAGCAGGGCGGCCTGGAAACACCATATATTTT	TRBV28	TRBJ1-3	-	-
CASSLTGHQPQHF	TGTGCCAGCAGCTTGACAGGGCATCAGCCCCAGCATTTT	TRBV7-3	TRBJ1-5	once	TRBD1
CASSSGLNTGELFF	TGTGCCAGCAGTTCTGGGTTGAACACCGGGGAGCTGTTTTTT	TRBV5-6	TRBJ2-2	-	-
CASSLTGRGYTF	TGTGCCAGCAGTTTGACAGGGAGGGGCTACACCTTC	TRBV27	TRBJ1-2	-	TRBD1
CASSEAPYTDTQYF	TGTGCCAGCAGTGAAGCCCCTTACACAGATACGCAGTATTTT	TRBV2	TRBJ2-3	many	-
CASGAGPTEQYF	TGTGCCAGTGGAGCGGGGCCCACCGAGCAGTACTTC	TRBV7-9	TRBJ2-7	-	TRBD2
CASGTSGTAGETQYF	TGTGCCAGCGGGACTAGCGGGACCGCGGGGGAGACCCAGTACTTC	TRBV28	TRBJ2-5	-	TRBD2
CASSSGGRGNQPQHF	TGTGCCAGCAGTTCGGGTGGTCGGGGCAATCAGCCCCAGCATTTT	TRBV25-1	TRBJ1-5	-	-
CASSPGTSGSTDTQYF	TGTGCCAGCTCACCCGGGACTAGCGGGAGCACAGATACGCAGTATTTT	TRBV18	TRBJ2-3	-	TRBD2
CAWKRTDLTGELFF	TGTGCCTGGAAAAGGACAGATCTCACCGGGGAGCTGTTTTTT	TRBV30	TRBJ2-2	-	-
CASSQDGGGEAFF	TGCGCCAGCAGCCAAGATGGGGGAGGCGAAGCTTTCTTT	TRBV4-3	TRBJ1-1	-	-
CASTTANYGYTF	TGTGCCAGCACGACTGCTAACTATGGCTACACCTTC	TRBV27	TRBJ1-2	-	-
CASSQDRIGTVSYEQYF	TGTGCCAGCAGCCAAGATCGGATAGGGACAGTCTCCTACGAGCAGTACTTC	TRBV4-2	TRBJ2-7	-	TRBD1
CASSLQGFYEQYF	TGTGCCAGCAGTTTACAGGGTTTCTACGAGCAGTACTTC	TRBV27	TRBJ2-7	-	-
CASSHRGADRNYEQYF	TGTGCCAGCAGCCATCGGGGGGCTGATAGGAACTACGAGCAGTACTTC	TRBV27	TRBJ2-7	-	-
CASSQELAGVSEQYF	TGCGCCAGCAGCCAAGAGCTAGCGGGAGTAAGCGAGCAGTACTTC	TRBV4-3	TRBJ2-7	-	TRBD2
CASSQSSSGRTVVYEQYF	TGTGCCAGCAGCCAATCATCTAGCGGGAGGACTGTTGTCTACGAGCAGTACTTC	TRBV7-2	TRBJ2-7	once	TRBD2
CAGLSNTEAFF	TGTGCCGGACTGTCGAACACTGAAGCTTTCTTT	TRBV30	TRBJ1-1	-	-
CASSQDWQGDNEAFF	TGCGCCAGCAGCCAAGATTGGCAGGGAGATAATGAAGCTTTCTTT	TRBV4-3	TRBJ1-1	once	-
CASSFGALGAGELFF	TGTGCCAGTAGTTTCGGGGCACTAGGCGCCGGGGAGCTGTTTTTT	TRBV19	TRBJ2-2	once	-
CASSLAGGSTGELFF	TGTGCCAGCAGCTTAGCGGGGGGAAGCACCGGGGAGCTGTTTTTT	TRBV7-9	TRBJ2-2	-	-